The next 13 T cell receptor beta chains were all read from a single sample in a study of radiotherapy plus CTLA-4 blockade in lung cancer. Sequencing used immunoSEQ multiplex PCR; TCRdb keeps in-frame clones, though not all of them. The sample gives 130,000 or so clones, 70% to 90% of which show up once; about 7% is in the top ten. Sequenced material: peripheral blood, taken from a patient treated with radiotherapy plus ipilimumab. The source is a human donor with non-small cell lung cancer that progressed on radiotherapy plus ipilimumab.

This chain connects TRBV30 to TRBJ1-6; D unclear. In germline, CDR1 is GTSNPN, CDR2 SVGIG (reference sequence). V lost 4 bases and J 7 bases, leaving 11 bases between the germline ends. The CDR3 extends over 13 amino acids. CDR3 sequence: CAWMTRTNSPLHF. CDR3 DNA sequence: TGTGCCTGGATGACCAGAACGAATTCACCCCTCCACTTT.

This chain uses TRBV19 with TRBJ1-1; 11 nucleotides agree with TRBD1. With V trimmed by 7 bases and J by 5 bases, 6 bases remained unmatched. Germline CDR1 is LNHDA and CDR2 is SQIVND (reference sequence). The CDR3 is 14 residues long. The CDR3 reads CASTRTGGLTEAFF. CDR3 in DNA: TGTGCCAGTACACGGACAGGGGGCCTAACTGAAGCTTTCTTT.

CDR3 sequence reads: CASSTTSGDYEQYF. Here the CDR3 DNA reads TGTGCCAGCTCAACGACTAGCGGAGACTACGAGCAGTACTTC. This chain links TRBV18 with TRBJ2-7, with 9 bases matching TRBD2. CDR3 length: 14 amino acids. Germline CDR1 is KGHSH and CDR2 is LQKENI. The J segment lost 3 bases and the V segment lost 5 bases, leaving 5 bases of the junction unmatched.

This chain connects TRBV9 to TRBJ2-2; TRBD2 agrees at 12 bases. The junction had 6 bases not matched to a gene; V was cut back by 4 bases and J by 5 bases. CDR3 length: 16 residues. Germline V CDR1 and CDR2: SGDLS, YYNGEE. The CDR3 here is CASSLGLAGWTGELFF. The CDR3 DNA sequence: TGTGCCAGCAGCCTCGGACTAGCGGGATGGACCGGGGAGCTGTTTTTT.

The genes are TRBV19 and TRBJ2-1, with TRBD2 matching 9 bases. Germline CDR1 is LNHDA and CDR2 is SQIVND (reference sequence). The CDR3 sequence is 15 residues long. V lost 4 bases, J lost 7 bases, and 8 bases stayed unmatched. Here the CDR3 reads CASSKGGRGMNEQFF. The CDR3 DNA follows: TGTGCCAGTAGTAAGGGCGGGAGGGGTATGAATGAGCAGTTCTTC.

The chain joins TRBV11-3 to TRBJ2-2; D is uncertain. V was pared by 1 base and J by 0 bases, with 3 bases between. This CDR3 has 14 residues. The germline V gene encodes CDR1 SGHNT and CDR2 YENEEA. CDR3 amino acids: CASSLASNTGELFF. In DNA form, the CDR3 reads TGTGCCAGCAGCTTAGCGTCGAACACCGGGGAGCTGTTTTTT. The full variable domain, in which reference TRBV11-3 and TRBJ2-2 provide the parts outside the CDR3, is EAGVVQSPRYKIIEKKQPVAFWCNPISGHNTLYWYLQNLGQGPELLIRYENEEAVDDSQLPKDRFSAERLKGVDSTLKIQPAELGDSAVYLCASSLASNTGELFFGEGSRLTVL.

The gene calls are TRBV27 and TRBJ1-4; 8 bases map to TRBD1. The V gene's germline CDR1 is MNHEY and CDR2 SMNVEV (reference sequence). V shed 6 bases, J shed 8 bases, and the junction held 11 bases outside the gene matches. The CDR3 spans 15 residues. The CDR3 nucleotides read TGTGCCAGCAGCGTAACCGGGACAGGAGCAGAAAAACTGTTTTTT. This encodes CASSVTGTGAEKLFF.

The chain links TRBV7-2 to TRBJ2-7; perhaps TRBD2 as D (5 bases). Trimming took 8 bases from V and 1 from J, leaving 15 bases between them. CDR3 length equals 14 residues. Germline loops: CDR1 SGHTA, CDR2 FQGNSA. The CDR3 sequence is CASGRDGVSYEQYF. CDR3 coding DNA: TGTGCCAGCGGGAGAGATGGGGTTTCCTACGAGCAGTACTTC.

The chain joins TRBV7-8 to TRBJ2-1; D possibly corresponds to TRBD2 (5 bases). The CDR3 spans 14 residues. Trimming removed 5 bases at V and 4 bases at J, with 12 bases between. CDR1 and CDR2 (germline): SGHVS, FQNEAQ. Here the CDR3 reads CASSRGRGYNEQFF. The CDR3 coding sequence is TGTGCCAGCAGCCGTGGAAGAGGGTACAATGAGCAGTTCTTC.

V is TRBV25-1 and J is TRBJ2-1; D is undetermined. Germline V CDR1 and CDR2: MGHDK, SYGVNS. The CDR3 runs to 14 residues. Trimming took 5 bases from V and 7 from J, leaving 15 bases between them. The CDR3 reads CASSPYGPGNEQFF. DNA of the CDR3: TGTGCCAGCAGTCCGTATGGGCCCGGGAATGAGCAGTTCTTC.

The gene calls are TRBV19 and TRBJ1-4; 9 bases align to TRBD1. Trimming removed 7 bases from V and 5 bases from J; junction bases left unmatched: 8. Germline V gene sequence: CDR1 LNHDA, CDR2 SQIVND (reference sequence). The CDR3 covers 15 residues. CDR3 sequence (DNA): TGTGCCAGTACCGACCCCGGGACAGGGAATGAAAAACTGTTTTTT. Amino acids: CASTDPGTGNEKLFF.

The rearrangement links TRBV4-1 to TRBJ1-2; possible D gene TRBD1, 5 bases. The CDR3 is 17 amino acids. Germline CDR1 is MGHRA and CDR2 is YSYEKL. V lost 1 base and J lost 7, with 22 bases in between. CDR3 in amino acids: CASSQGENFRGLGGYTF. CDR3 coding DNA: TGCGCCAGCAGCCAAGGTGAAAATTTTAGGGGACTAGGTGGCTACACCTTC.

To note about this clone: Other DNA sequences of this sample code for an identical CDR3. V usage is TRBV5-1 and J usage is TRBJ1-4; D is possibly TRBD1 (6 bases). The CDR3 has 14 amino acids. V lost 0 bases and J lost 6, with 9 bases in between. The germline V gene encodes CDR1 SGHRS and CDR2 YFSETQ. The CDR3 DNA is TGCGCCAGCAGCTTGGAAGGGGGGGATGAAAAACTGTTTTTT. It specifies CASSLEGGDEKLFF.